The clone carrying this TCR beta chain was recorded a few times. The data were taken from a study of identical twins. This CDR3 comprises 15 residues. The V end lost 6 bases, the J end lost 6 bases, and 15 bases lay between the germline ends. Germline values: CDR1 MNHNS, CDR2 SASEGT. MiXCR was run by TCRdb on the 5' RACE reads, yielding one entry per CDR3 protein. Of hundreds of thousands of distinct CDR3 sequences in the sample, around 20% are singletons; the top ten hold more than 4%. These data were also filed under a second study, of T cells expressing NK-cell markers. That publication notes: Among CD8+ T cells from several donors, dominant NKG2C+ clonotypes accounted for roughly 1.0-7.0%.

The clonotype was recovered from a woman in her late teens or twenties in good health. The sequencing sample was made of PBMCs. The chain couples TRBV6-1 to TRBJ1-6, with unresolved D. The CDR3 reads CASSPRTNPNSPLHF. In nucleotides, the CDR3 is TGTGCCAGCAGCCCTCGGACCAACCCTAATTCACCCCTCCACTTT.